This T cell receptor (beta chain) was observed in a study of blood T cell repertoires in COVID-19. In the original workflow: Amplified reference gene primers provided the basis for estimating nucleated cell counts. This table comes from immunoSEQ multiplex PCR, and its TCRdb copy is limited to in-frame clones, with some not included. That table furnishes V, J and clone size, whereas the DNA furnished D and trimming. The sample has some 170,000 clones, around 80% seen once; the top ten hold roughly 15%. The clonotype was recovered from a man aged 45-65 years who had recovered from COVID-19. The specimen was PBMCs or T cells enriched from blood (not recorded which).

CDR3 DNA sequence: TGCGCCAGCAGCTTGGGACAGGGGCAGGGCACTGAAGCTTTCTTT. The encoded protein is CASSLGQGQGTEAFF. J is TRBJ1-1 and V is TRBV5-1; 8 bases line up with TRBD1. This CDR3 spans 15 amino acids. V shed 0 bases and J 4 bases; nucleotides not matched to a gene: 5. Per germline, CDR1 SGHRS and CDR2 YFSETQ. Based on the CDR3 plus reference TRBV5-1 and TRBJ1-1, the full variable domain is KAGVTQTPRYLIKTRGQQVTLSCSPISGHRSVSWYQQTPGQGLQFLFEYFSETQRNKGNFPGRFSGRQFSNSRSEMNVSTLELGDSALYLCASSLGQGQGTEAFFGQGTRLTVV.